Following are 30 T cell receptor beta chains from one sample sequenced in a study of shared clonotypes between healthy human individuals. Generated by immunoSEQ multiplex PCR, the TCRdb table keeps only in-frame clones and is missing some. Among some 2,100,000 clones listed, just over 90% were seen once. As defined, naive CD8 cells were CD45RO-negative and positively selected for CCR7, with terminally differentiated effector memory CD45RA+ cells excluded. Material for sequencing was naive CD8+ T cells from PBMCs. These receptors were taken from a man between 18 and 35 years old in good health. Some clones in this sample may be carry-over from other donors' samples.

This chain links TRBV28 with TRBJ1-1; D is unclear. CDR3 length: 12 amino acids. V shed 7 bases and J shed 1 base, with 7 bases lying between them. The V gene's germline CDR1 is MDHEN and CDR2 SYDVKM. This CDR3 is CASTPGNTEAFF. CDR3 DNA sequence: TGTGCCAGCACCCCCGGGAACACTGAAGCTTTCTTT.

The V and J genes are TRBV25-1 and TRBJ2-5; D gene uncertain. Germline V gene sequence: CDR1 MGHDK, CDR2 SYGVNS. This CDR3 comprises 15 residues. The V end lost 1 base, the J end lost 5 bases, and 14 bases lay between the germline ends. CDR3 residues: CASSESVPVPETQYF. The CDR3 bases are TGTGCCAGCAGTGAATCCGTGCCAGTTCCGGAGACCCAGTACTTC.

The rearrangement uses TRBV11-2 and TRBJ2-5; 8 positions agree with TRBD2. The ends lost 6 bases at V and 3 bases at J; junction bases unmatched: 6. There are 14 residues in the CDR3. Germline V lookup: CDR1 SGHAT, CDR2 FQNNGV. CDR3 nucleotide sequence: TGTGCCAGCAGGATAGCGGGATTAAAAGAGACCCAGTACTTC. Amino acid sequence: CASRIAGLKETQYF. Using reference TRBV11-2 and TRBJ2-5 for the parts outside the CDR3, the full variable domain is EAGVAQSPRYKIIEKRQSVAFWCNPISGHATLYWYQQILGQGPKLLIQFQNNGVVDDSQLPKDRFSAERLKGVDSTLKIQPAKLEDSAVYLCASRIAGLKETQYFGPGTRLLVL.

The genes are TRBV27 and TRBJ2-4, with 10 bases fitting TRBD2. J lost 0 bases, V lost 8 bases, and 13 bases had no gene match. Germline CDR1 and CDR2: MNHEY and SMNVEV (reference sequence). The CDR3 spans 18 residues. CDR3 sequence: CASQPSGSQSIAKNIQYF. CDR3 in DNA: TGTGCCAGCCAACCTAGCGGGAGTCAAAGTATAGCCAAAAACATTCAGTACTTC.

This rearrangement joins TRBV19 to TRBJ2-1, with D maybe TRBD2 (5 bases). Germline assignment: CDR1 LNHDA and CDR2 SQIVND (reference sequence). The ends were cut back, 7 bases at V and 0 bases at J, with 16 bases in the middle. This CDR3 spans 16 amino acids. The DNA of the CDR3 is TGTGCCAGTACCTTCAGCGGAGAGAGCTCCTACAATGAGCAGTTCTTC. Protein product: CASTFSGESSYNEQFF.

This chain links TRBV7-9 with TRBJ1-3; TRBD1 matches at 7 bases. Germline loops: CDR1 SEHNR, CDR2 FQNEAQ (reference sequence). CDR3 length: 16 amino acids. The V gene end was trimmed by 2 bases and the J gene end by 4 bases; junction bases not matched to a gene: 8. CDR3 sequence: CASSLRRRDSGNTIYF. The CDR3, as DNA: TGTGCCAGCAGCTTAAGACGCCGGGACAGCGGAAACACCATATATTTT.

The genes are TRBV27 and TRBJ2-1; 9 nucleotides line up with TRBD1. Germline V gene sequence: CDR1 MNHEY, CDR2 SMNVEV (reference sequence). The CDR3 runs to 15 residues. Unmatched junction bases numbered 2, after V lost 4 bases and J lost 1 base. The CDR3 reads CASSSDRGSYNEQFF. In DNA form, the CDR3 reads TGTGCCAGCAGTTCCGACAGGGGGTCCTACAATGAGCAGTTCTTC.

J is TRBJ2-7 and V is TRBV18; 7 nucleotides match TRBD1. Trimming cost V 4 bases and J 4 bases; bases outside gene matches: 7. The CDR3 extends over 14 amino acids. Germline V gene sequence: CDR1 KGHSH, CDR2 LQKENI. In DNA form, the CDR3 reads TGTGCCAGCTCACTAGACAGGGATTTATACGAGCAGTACTTC. Protein product: CASSLDRDLYEQYF. Using reference TRBV18 and TRBJ2-7 for the parts outside the CDR3, the full variable domain is NAGVMQNPRHLVRRRGQEARLRCSPMKGHSHVYWYRQLPEEGLKFMVYLQKENIIDESGMPKERFSAEFPKEGPSILRIQQVVRGDSAAYFCASSLDRDLYEQYFGPGTRLTVT.

The V and J genes are TRBV5-6 and TRBJ2-7; 7 positions agree with TRBD1. The germline CDR1 and CDR2 sequences are SGHDT and YYEEEE. The CDR3 is made up of 17 amino acids. V lost 2 bases, J lost 4 bases, and 15 bases stayed unmatched. CDR3 residues: CASSLTFSAGGMYEQYF. The CDR3 nucleotides read TGTGCCAGCAGCTTAACTTTTTCGGCAGGGGGTATGTACGAGCAGTACTTC.

The J gene is TRBJ2-7, the V gene TRBV29-1; D tentatively reads TRBD1 or TRBD2 (7 bases each). This CDR3 has 14 residues. V lost 3 bases and J 4 bases, leaving 16 bases between the germline ends. Germline assignment: CDR1 SQVTM and CDR2 ANQGSEA. CDR3 residues: CSVEGPGGGYEQYF. The CDR3 region has the DNA TGCAGCGTTGAGGGGCCAGGGGGAGGGTACGAGCAGTACTTC.

CDR3 DNA sequence: TGTGCCAGCAGTCCCCTTGGGGACGAGCAGTACTTC. This encodes CASSPLGDEQYF. The rearrangement links TRBV6-5 to TRBJ2-7; D call uncertain. V was pared by 5 bases and J by 5 bases, with 10 bases between. Per the germline V gene, CDR1 is MNHEY and CDR2 is SVGAGI. The CDR3 runs 12 residues.

The V gene is TRBV9, the J gene TRBJ2-5; 7 nucleotides line up with TRBD1. The CDR3 has 14 amino acids. Looked up from germline, CDR1 is SGDLS and CDR2 is YYNGEE. V lost 4 bases, J lost 3 bases, and 6 bases stayed unmatched. This CDR3 reads CASSSLGTEETQYF. The CDR3 DNA follows: TGTGCCAGCAGCTCCCTGGGGACAGAAGAGACCCAGTACTTC.

The sample holds a few counts of this clone. This chain uses TRBV7-9 with TRBJ1-1, with 8 bases aligning to TRBD1. This CDR3 comprises 15 residues. Germline CDR1 is SEHNR and CDR2 is FQNEAQ (reference sequence). The V and J ends lost 5 bases and 5 bases, in that order; junction bases with no gene match: 10. This chain's CDR3 is CASSLDDRGETEAFF. The CDR3 coding sequence is TGTGCCAGCAGCCTCGACGACAGGGGAGAAACTGAAGCTTTCTTT. Using reference TRBV7-9 and TRBJ1-1 for the parts outside the CDR3, the full variable domain is DTGVSQNPRHKITKRGQNVTFRCDPISEHNRLYWYRQTLGQGPEFLTYFQNEAQLEKSRLLSDRFSAERPKGSFSTLEIQRTEQGDSAMYLCASSLDDRGETEAFFGQGTRLTVV.

This chain links TRBV9 with TRBJ2-1; 10 bases are a match to TRBD2. Germline loops: CDR1 SGDLS, CDR2 YYNGEE. Trimming at V came to 4 bases and at J to 4 bases, leaving 23 bases not matched to a gene. CDR3 length equals 21 residues. CDR3 sequence reads: CASSSPFRGQREGLGYNEQFF. For the CDR3, the DNA is TGTGCCAGCAGCTCGCCGTTTCGTGGCCAGCGGGAGGGCTTGGGATACAATGAGCAGTTCTTC.

The V call is TRBV6-1, the J call TRBJ1-2, with 9 bases that match TRBD1. The CDR3 is 14 amino acids. Germline V gene sequence: CDR1 MNHNS, CDR2 SASEGT. V lost 5 bases to trimming and J lost 8 bases; unmatched junction nucleotides: 9. CDR3 protein: CASSRSRDRDGYTF. CDR3 nucleotides: TGTGCCAGCAGTCGGTCCCGGGACAGGGACGGCTACACCTTC.

This chain uses TRBV7-8 with TRBJ2-1; 12 bases line up with TRBD2. There are 16 residues in the CDR3. CDR1 and CDR2 from the germline V gene are SGHVS and FQNEAQ. Losses at the gene ends were 2 bases for V and 8 bases for J; bases not matched to a gene: 7. The CDR3 protein is CASSLILAGGPHEQFF. For the CDR3, the DNA is TGTGCCAGCAGCTTAATCCTAGCGGGAGGGCCTCATGAGCAGTTCTTC.

The chain combines TRBV2 with TRBJ2-5; 8 nucleotides line up with TRBD2. The junction had 11 bases not matched to a gene; V was cut back by 6 bases and J by 5 bases. The germline CDR1 and CDR2 sequences are SNHLY and FYNNEI. The CDR3 runs to 15 residues. The CDR3 loop reads CASRDSGGEGETQYF. CDR3 DNA sequence: TGTGCCAGCAGGGACTCCGGGGGGGAGGGTGAGACCCAGTACTTC.

V and J are TRBV29-1 and TRBJ2-1; the D gene is possibly TRBD2 (5 bases). CDR3 size: 11 residues. Germline V gives CDR1 SQVTM, CDR2 ANQGSEA. CDR3 coding DNA: TGCGGAGGACGGGTGGGTAATGAGCAGTTCTTC. Its translation is CGGRVGNEQFF.

The chain employs TRBV29-1 and TRBJ2-1; D gene uncertain. From germline, CDR1 is SQVTM and CDR2 ANQGSEA. The CDR3 covers 13 residues. Trimming cost V 2 bases and J 12 bases, with 17 bases left between them. The CDR3 is CSVESRLPSWQFF. The CDR3, as DNA: TGCAGCGTTGAATCTAGACTCCCCTCGTGGCAGTTCTTC.

CDR3 sequence reads: CASSPGGRNDEAFF. DNA for the CDR3: TGTGCCAGCAGCCCCGGGGGGCGGAATGATGAAGCTTTCTTT. The V and J genes are TRBV5-5 and TRBJ1-1; possibly TRBD1 for D (6 bases). CDR1 is SGHKS and CDR2 is YYEKEE in the germline V gene (reference sequence). There are 14 residues in the CDR3. Trimming shortened V by 4 bases and J by 7 bases, and 17 bases separated the two germline ends.

This chain's CDR3 is CASSIGTREQYF. The DNA of the CDR3 is TGTGCCAGCAGCATAGGGACCCGCGAGCAGTACTTC. The gene calls are TRBV5-4 and TRBJ2-7; D could derive from TRBD1 or TRBD2 (5 bases each). The germline V gene has CDR1 SGHNT and CDR2 YYREEE (reference sequence). V shed 4 bases and J shed 6 bases, with 11 bases lying between them. The CDR3 is 12 amino acids.

The chain links TRBV19 to TRBJ2-7, with TRBD1 matching over 9 bases. CDR1 and CDR2 (germline): LNHDA, SQIVND (reference sequence). This CDR3 has 14 amino acids. With V trimmed by 3 bases and J by 4 bases, 4 bases remained unmatched. CDR3 amino acids: CASSIDRGVYEQYF. The CDR3 DNA reads TGTGCCAGTAGTATCGACAGGGGGGTGTACGAGCAGTACTTC.

The chain has TRBV6-5 and TRBJ1-1; tentatively, D is TRBD1 (5 bases). CDR3 length equals 15 residues. CDR1 MNHEY and CDR2 SVGAGI come from the germline V gene. Trimming stripped 0 bases from V and 11 bases from J, with 19 bases between. Here the CDR3 DNA reads TGTGCCAGCAGTTACTCGGGGGGTATTCAAGGTACTGCTTTCTTT. Amino acid sequence: CASSYSGGIQGTAFF.

The V call is TRBV28, the J call TRBJ2-7; 10 bases fit TRBD1. The CDR3 consists of 16 residues. J gave up 5 bases and V 7 bases, and 14 bases lay outside the gene matches. Germline loops: CDR1 MDHEN, CDR2 SYDVKM. The CDR3 reads CASTWGTGTGEDEQYF. CDR3 nucleotides: TGTGCCAGCACCTGGGGGACCGGGACAGGGGAGGACGAGCAGTACTTC.

The V gene is TRBV13, the J gene TRBJ2-2, with 12 bases identical to TRBD2. Germline CDR1 is PRHDT and CDR2 is FYEKMQ (reference sequence). Losses at the gene ends were 5 bases for V and 6 bases for J; bases not matched to a gene: 4. There are 15 residues in the CDR3. The CDR3 sequence: CASSPPSGRAGELFF. CDR3 coding DNA: TGTGCCAGCAGCCCCCCTAGCGGGAGGGCCGGGGAGCTGTTTTTT.

The sample holds one count of this clone. The genes are TRBV28 and TRBJ2-3; 7 bases line up with TRBD2. CDR3 length equals 17 residues. V dropped 1 base and J dropped 3; count of bases not matched to a gene: 10. Germline CDR1 is MDHEN and CDR2 is SYDVKM. The chain's CDR3 is CASSLSASGGATDTQYF. CDR3 sequence (DNA): TGTGCCAGCAGTTTATCAGCTTCGGGGGGAGCGACAGATACGCAGTATTTT.

V gene TRBV9 combines with J gene TRBJ2-1; the match to TRBD1 covers 9 bases. Germline lookup yields CDR1 SGDLS and CDR2 YYNGEE. The V and J ends lost 4 bases and 10 bases, in that order; junction bases with no gene match: 9. CDR3 length equals 14 residues. The CDR3 protein is CASSPEGQGREQFF. CDR3 bases: TGTGCCAGCAGCCCAGAGGGACAGGGACGGGAGCAGTTCTTC.

This chain uses TRBV7-6 with TRBJ1-3; unclear D gene. The CDR3 consists of 11 residues. Trimming took 5 bases from V and 4 from J, leaving 3 bases between them. The germline V gene has CDR1 SGHVS and CDR2 FNYEAQ. CDR3 sequence reads: CASSIGNTIYF. In DNA, the CDR3 is TGTGCCAGCAGCATCGGAAACACCATATATTTT.

This clone has a single count. V gene TRBV13 combines with J gene TRBJ2-7; D is unclear. V lost 8 bases and J lost 2, with 16 bases in between. CDR1 and CDR2 (germline): PRHDT, FYEKMQ (reference sequence). The CDR3 has 14 amino acids. As DNA, the CDR3 is TGTGCCAGCCTTCCGCGAGGACGCGCCTACGAGCAGTACTTC. Encoded protein: CASLPRGRAYEQYF.

Remarks on this clone: The same CDR3 also results from other DNA sequences found in this sample. The chain combines TRBV27 with TRBJ2-7; 13 bases line up with TRBD2. CDR1 is MNHEY, CDR2 SMNVEV, per germline (reference sequence). CDR3 length: 17 residues. J gave up 0 bases and V 6 bases, and 8 bases lay outside the gene matches. The CDR3 loop reads CASSSRLAGGLSYEQYF. DNA for the CDR3: TGTGCCAGCAGCTCTCGACTAGCGGGAGGCCTCTCCTACGAGCAGTACTTC.